This entry lists 7 T cell receptor beta chains sequenced from one sample in a study of T cell repertoires in cytomegalovirus infection (dated by TCRdb to the late 2010s). The instrument was an Illumina HiSeq 1500. TCRdb trimmed the raw reads at Q25, called clones with MiXCR and kept productive beta chains. Each CDR3 protein appears once, grouped with its most common genes and DNA. Counted in this sample were some 250,000 distinct CDR3 sequences; less than 9.5% of them appeared once. The ten largest clones take up more than 13% of the sample. Material for sequencing was PBMCs. These receptor sequences come from a human donor in good health (CMV status not recorded). Some clones in this sample may be carry-over from other donors' samples.

This clonotype has at least ten counts. The V and J genes are TRBV7-8 and TRBJ2-5, with unresolved D. Looked up from germline, CDR1 is SGHVS and CDR2 is FQNEAQ. The length of the CDR3 is 12 residues. Trimming took 6 bases from V and 5 from J, leaving 10 bases between them. The DNA for the CDR3 is TGTGCCAGCAGTTACCAGATGGAGACCCAGTACTTC. Protein sequence: CASSYQMETQYF.

This clonotype was found many times. V and J are TRBV30 and TRBJ1-1; no definite D call. This CDR3 spans 15 amino acids. Germline V gives CDR1 GTSNPN, CDR2 SVGIG (reference sequence). V was clipped by 0 bases and J by 0 bases, with 11 bases between them. The CDR3 loop reads CAWSVRAAMNTEAFF. The CDR3 region has the DNA TGTGCCTGGAGTGTACGGGCAGCCATGAACACTGAAGCTTTCTTT.

The chain combines TRBV7-2 with TRBJ1-1; tentative D call: TRBD1 (5 bases). CDR1 SGHTA and CDR2 FQGNSA come from the germline V gene. Deletions cut 1 base from V and 7 bases from J, with 13 bases between. This CDR3 region has 14 residues. CDR3 sequence: CASSLVGRGVEAFF. Written as DNA, the CDR3 is TGTGCCAGCAGCTTAGTTGGGAGGGGTGTTGAAGCTTTCTTT.

At least ten counts were recorded for this clonotype. The chain links TRBV7-9 to TRBJ2-3; D not certain. Trimming cost V 5 bases and J 1 base, with 16 bases left between them. Looked up from germline, CDR1 is SEHNR and CDR2 is FQNEAQ (reference sequence). The CDR3 is 16 amino acids. Written as DNA, the CDR3 is TGTGCCAGCAGCCAACGACATTCTGAAGGCACAGATACGCAGTATTTT. It yields the protein CASSQRHSEGTDTQYF.

The chain combines TRBV19 with TRBJ2-5; 11 positions agree with TRBD1. CDR1 and CDR2 (germline): LNHDA, SQIVND (reference sequence). V was pared by 7 bases and J by 4 bases, with 5 bases of the junction left unmatched. This CDR3 contains 14 residues. The DNA of the CDR3 is TGTGCCAGTACCCCGGGACAGGGGGTAGAGACCCAGTACTTC. It translates to CASTPGQGVETQYF.

This clonotype was seen many times. The genes are TRBV11-2 and TRBJ2-1; 8 bases fit TRBD2. CDR3 size: 15 residues. V gave up 5 bases and J gave up 2 bases; unmatched junction bases: 5. CDR1 is SGHAT and CDR2 is FQNNGV in the germline V gene. The CDR3 loop reads CASSPSGYAYNEQFF. As DNA, the CDR3 is TGTGCCAGCAGCCCTAGCGGGTATGCCTACAATGAGCAGTTCTTC.

The chain couples TRBV7-9 to TRBJ1-2; no reliable D call. The germline gives CDR1 SEHNR, CDR2 FQNEAQ (reference sequence). The CDR3 consists of 13 residues. Trimming left V 2 bases short and J 3 bases short, with 7 bases between. The CDR3, as DNA: TGTGCCAGCAGCTTAAATGAGGACTATGGCTACACCTTC. It yields the protein CASSLNEDYGYTF.